This T cell receptor (beta chain) came from a study of beta chain features in type 1 diabetes. Germline V CDR1 and CDR2: SGHTA, FQGNSA. The CDR3 extends over 14 amino acids. The ends were cut back, 6 bases at V and 3 bases at J, with 14 bases in the middle. Only a few counts were recorded for this clone. The target antigen is unknown. The isolated RNA, all of it, was reverse transcribed, so expressed TCRB transcripts were what got sequenced. Sequencing was performed with immunoSEQ multiplex PCR; in TCRdb, only in-frame clones are kept and a portion is missing. This table holds 250,000 to 300,000 clones, about 8.5% found once. General study results and limits: High TCR expression in some cells could lead to their over-representation in cDNA sequencing.

The source of this sequence is a woman between 18 and 29 years old in good health. The gene calls are TRBV7-2 and TRBJ1-2, with D possibly matching TRBD1 (5 bases). The specimen was central memory CD4+ T cells from blood. CDR3 amino acids: CASRNRGAHYGYTF. DNA of the CDR3: TGTGCCAGCAGGAACCGTGGGGCACACTATGGCTACACCTTC.